The rows below give T cell receptor beta chains drawn from one sample of a study of blood T cell repertoires in COVID-19. Measured with immunoSEQ multiplex PCR; TCRdb has only the in-frame clones, and not every one. In the table there are fewer than 65,000 clones, roughly 85% of which are singletons. The sequencing input was peripheral blood. The origin of the receptors is a man between 65 and 85 years old with acute or convalescent COVID-19. The CDR3 runs from the conserved cysteine through the conserved F or W. Each record gives: J gene, CDR3 length, V gene, CDR3 protein.

>TRBJ1-5|15|TRBV28
CASSPDRGSNQPQHF
>TRBJ2-5|14|TRBV10-3
CAISESGGKETQYF
>TRBJ2-1|16|TRBV18
CASSPSGRSSYNEQFF
>TRBJ2-5|14|TRBV6-5
CASSYSRGSETQYF
>TRBJ2-1|16|TRBV27
CASTTLAGRSYNEQFF
>TRBJ2-5|17|TRBV1
CTSSFSLAGAFQETQYF
>TRBJ2-7|14|TRBV7-2
CASSLAGSGYEQYF
>TRBJ1-2|13|TRBV19
CASRQGADDGYTF
>TRBJ2-7|16|TRBV19
CASGSGYSSSSYEQYF
>TRBJ1-6|14|TRBV7-8
CASTIQQGNSPLHF
>TRBJ1-4|15|TRBV7-8
CASSSQGGVNEKLFF
>TRBJ1-2|13|TRBV18
CASLGDRNYGYTF
>TRBJ2-2|12|TRBV6-6
CASSLNTGELFF
>TRBJ2-3|16|TRBV7-2
CASSFGLAGDPDTQYF
>TRBJ1-6|14|TRBV28
CASSPALGQSPLHF
>TRBJ2-2|20|TRBV21-1
CASSKALRGQGNRITGELFF
>TRBJ2-3|14|TRBV19
CASRKSAGQDTQYF
>TRBJ2-7|13|TRBV28
CASSLATSYEQYF
>TRBJ2-3|17|TRBV5-6
CASSLGVSSSGGDTQYF
>TRBJ1-4|14|TRBV5-1
CASSIQGRDEKLFF
>TRBJ1-5|15|TRBV11-2
CASSLDLGGGQPQHF
>TRBJ1-2|14|TRBV30
CAWSLQGRYYGYTF
>TRBJ2-1|14|TRBV4-2
CASSQPQGLNEQFF
>TRBJ2-7|17|TRBV7-9
CASSSPSAGEGSYEQYF
>TRBJ1-3|16|TRBV11-2
CASSPWPGQSVDTIYF
>TRBJ2-5|17|TRBV11-2
CASSLIVTLGFGETQYF
>TRBJ2-2|15|TRBV19
CASSADRTNTGELFF
>TRBJ2-5|14|TRBV28
CASSTAGIQETQYF
>TRBJ2-3|15|TRBV5-1
CASSSEERPTDTQYF